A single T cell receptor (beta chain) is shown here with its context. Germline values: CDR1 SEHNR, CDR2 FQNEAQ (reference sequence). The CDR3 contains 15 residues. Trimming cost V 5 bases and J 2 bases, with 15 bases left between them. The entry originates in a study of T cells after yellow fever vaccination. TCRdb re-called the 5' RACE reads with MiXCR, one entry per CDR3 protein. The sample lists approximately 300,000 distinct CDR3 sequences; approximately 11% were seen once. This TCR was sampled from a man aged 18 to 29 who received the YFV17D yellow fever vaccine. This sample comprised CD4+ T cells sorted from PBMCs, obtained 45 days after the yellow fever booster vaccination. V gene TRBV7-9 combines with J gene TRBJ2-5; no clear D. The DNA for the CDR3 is TGTGCCAGCAGCGCTCGAGGCGGCGCACAAGAGACCCAGTACTTC. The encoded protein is CASSARGGAQETQYF.